A single sample is the source of the 24 T cell receptor beta chains below, sequenced in a study of control samples from healthy donors and cancer patients (dated by TCRdb to 2020 to 2022). The library was produced with the immunoSEQ multiplex PCR assay. This immuneACCESS table, as held by TCRdb, lists in-frame sequences with V and J called but not all clones. Of the missing ones, under half trace to an unresolved V gene in checked studies; the others have no known cause. Recorded for this sample are approximately 69,000 clones; around 90% of them occurred a single time. The ten largest clones capture over 4.5% of the sample. Sequenced sample: PBMCs. All receptors derive from a man between 60 and 75 years old with colorectal cancer.

CDR3 amino acids: CASSHSGAGQYF. As DNA, the CDR3 is TGCGCCAGCAGCCATTCCGGGGCAGGGCAGTATTTT. V is TRBV4-1 and J is TRBJ2-3; either TRBD1 or TRBD2 may supply D (5 bases each). CDR3 length equals 12 residues. V lost 3 bases, J lost 11 bases, and 12 bases lay in between. Germline V gives CDR1 MGHRA, CDR2 YSYEKL.

This chain uses TRBV6-4 with TRBJ1-1; possibly TRBD1 for D (5 bases). Trimming pared 9 bases from V and 0 bases from J, leaving 14 bases between. CDR1 is MRHNA and CDR2 is SNTAGT in the germline V gene. The CDR3 is made up of 14 amino acids. The CDR3 here is CARDPLGVNTEAFF. CDR3 bases: TGTGCCAGGGATCCATTGGGGGTGAACACTGAAGCTTTCTTT.

This clone was seen a few times. The chain employs TRBV5-1 and TRBJ2-3; unclear D gene. The CDR3 runs 15 residues. Per germline, CDR1 SGHRS and CDR2 YFSETQ. Trimming took off 5 bases at V and 6 bases at J, with 19 bases between the two ends. The CDR3 loop reads CASRSSPGSTDTQYF. In nucleotides, the CDR3 is TGCGCCAGCAGGTCCTCCCCGGGTTCTACGGATACGCAGTATTTT.

The chain employs TRBV10-1 and TRBJ2-4; possibly TRBD1 for D (6 bases). With 6 bases removed from V and 4 bases from J, the gap between germline ends came to 19 bases. Germline values: CDR1 WNHNN, CDR2 SYGVQD (reference sequence). The CDR3 runs to 16 residues. The CDR3, as DNA: TGCGCCAGCAGCTCCGGGAAGGGGGATTCGAAAAACATTCAGTACTTC. This translates into CASSSGKGDSKNIQYF.

V is TRBV2 and J is TRBJ2-4, with D uncertain. Trimming left V 5 bases short and J 0 bases short, with 11 bases between. This CDR3 spans 15 amino acids. CDR1 is SNHLY, CDR2 FYNNEI, per germline. The CDR3 sequence: CASSPRALAKNIQYF. The CDR3 bases are TGTGCCAGCAGTCCCCGGGCCCTAGCCAAAAACATTCAGTACTTC. The whole variable domain, filled in from reference TRBV2 and TRBJ2-4, reads EPEVTQTPSHQVTQMGQEVILRCVPISNHLYFYWYRQILGQKVEFLVSFYNNEISEKSEIFDDQFSVERPDGSNFTLKIRSTKLEDSAMYFCASSPRALAKNIQYFGAGTRLSVL.

This chain links TRBV2 with TRBJ2-7, with TRBD2 matching over 9 bases. CDR1 and CDR2 (germline): SNHLY, FYNNEI. Germline trimming cut 1 base from V and 4 bases from J; bases unmatched to any gene: 2. This CDR3 is built from 14 residues. The chain's CDR3 is CASSEGGGAYEQYF. CDR3 bases: TGTGCCAGCAGTGAAGGCGGGGGGGCTTACGAGCAGTACTTC.

Only a few counts were recorded for this clone. At the DNA level, this CDR3 is encoded by other sequences in the same sample as well. This chain links TRBV5-6 with TRBJ1-2, with 7 bases lining up with TRBD1. The CDR3 covers 18 residues. Unmatched junction bases numbered 15, after V lost 3 bases and J lost 1 base. The germline V gene encodes CDR1 SGHDT and CDR2 YYEEEE. In nucleotides, the CDR3 is TGTGCCAGCAGCTGGGGGGGTCTTCGGGACAGCGTTAACTATGGCTACACCTTC. This gives the protein CASSWGGLRDSVNYGYTF.

This chain connects TRBV30 to TRBJ2-7, with 9 bases identical to TRBD1. This CDR3 is built from 14 residues. V was clipped by 5 bases and J by 4 bases; unmatched bases: 9. The germline V gene encodes CDR1 GTSNPN and CDR2 SVGIG (reference sequence). CDR3 amino acids: CAWGKGTGMYEQYF. The CDR3 region has the DNA TGTGCCTGGGGTAAGGGGACAGGGATGTACGAGCAGTACTTC. The full variable domain, completed using reference TRBV30 and TRBJ2-7, is SQTIHQWPATLVQPVGSPLSLECTVEGTSNPNLYWYRQAAGRGLQLLFYSVGIGQISSEVPQNLSASRPQDRQFILSSKKLLLSDSGFYLCAWGKGTGMYEQYFGPGTRLTVT.

The J gene is TRBJ1-2, the V gene TRBV9; 12 nucleotides agree with TRBD1. Germline CDR1 is SGDLS and CDR2 is YYNGEE. V lost 3 bases and J lost 8; bases outside the gene matches: 5. This CDR3 comprises 14 residues. The CDR3 region is CASSAGQGAEGYTF. The CDR3, as DNA: TGTGCCAGCAGCGCGGGACAGGGGGCGGAGGGCTACACCTTC.

The gene calls are TRBV13 and TRBJ2-2; unclear D gene. V lost 3 bases to trimming and J lost 1 base, with 9 bases between them. The length of the CDR3 is 15 residues. Germline values: CDR1 PRHDT, CDR2 FYEKMQ (reference sequence). CDR3 in amino acids: CASSFRQVNTGELFF. CDR3 bases: TGTGCCAGCAGCTTCCGGCAGGTGAACACCGGGGAGCTGTTTTTT.

V usage is TRBV5-4 and J usage is TRBJ1-1; tentative D call: TRBD1 (6 bases). The length of the CDR3 is 12 residues. In germline, CDR1 is SGHNT, CDR2 YYREEE (reference sequence). The germline V and J ends were trimmed by 2 bases and 7 bases, with 9 bases remaining between them. This CDR3 is CASSLGQLEAFF. The DNA of the CDR3 is TGTGCCAGCAGCTTAGGACAGCTTGAAGCTTTCTTT.

To note about this clone: Germline is not matched at one junction end, which may reflect a read error. The chain joins TRBV5-4 to TRBJ1-2; a possible D gene is TRBD1 (6 bases). The CDR3 is 13 amino acids. The germline gives CDR1 SGHNT, CDR2 YYREEE (reference sequence). CDR3 protein: CASRLGGNYGYTF. In nucleotides, the CDR3 is TGTGCCAGCAGATTGGGGGGCAACTATGGCTACACCTTC.

The chain recombines TRBV2 with TRBJ1-5; D remains unclear. CDR3 length equals 14 residues. V dropped 8 bases and J dropped 0 bases, with 11 bases sitting between them. The germline V gene encodes CDR1 SNHLY and CDR2 FYNNEI. CDR3 residues: CASLSEPSNQPQHF. In DNA, the CDR3 is TGTGCCAGCCTCTCTGAGCCTAGCAATCAGCCCCAGCATTTT.

The V gene is TRBV19, the J gene TRBJ2-6; no reliable D call. The V gene lost 8 bases and the J gene lost 2 bases, with 10 bases spanning the gap. The CDR3 loop spans 14 amino acids. CDR1 is LNHDA and CDR2 is SQIVND in the germline V gene (reference sequence). CDR3 residues: CASSILAGANVLTF. In nucleotides, the CDR3 is TGTGCCAGTTCGATCTTGGCTGGGGCCAACGTCCTGACTTTC.

V and J are TRBV6-5 and TRBJ2-5; 9 bases match TRBD2. The CDR3 is made up of 15 amino acids. Germline CDR1 reads MNHEY; CDR2 reads SVGAGI. The trim removed 6 bases at V and 5 bases at J, leaving 10 bases unmatched. In DNA, the CDR3 is TGTGCCAGCAGCCTGGACTTAGCGGGGGTGGAGACCCAGTACTTC. This translates into CASSLDLAGVETQYF.

The genes are TRBV10-3 and TRBJ2-7; 10 bases match TRBD1. This CDR3 is built from 17 residues. J was trimmed by 0 bases and V by 3 bases; bases with no gene match: 8. The V gene's germline CDR1 is ENHRY and CDR2 SYGVKD. The CDR3 is CAISEGTGATSSYEQYF. The CDR3 DNA reads as TGTGCCATCAGTGAAGGGACAGGGGCAACAAGCTCCTACGAGCAGTACTTC.

This chain links TRBV5-4 with TRBJ2-4; 8 positions agree with TRBD1. CDR3 length: 15 amino acids. Germline V gene sequence: CDR1 SGHNT, CDR2 YYREEE (reference sequence). J lost 8 bases, V lost 0 bases, and 7 bases had no gene match. The CDR3 nucleotides read TGTGCCAGCAGCTTGGGACAGGGGCTCGGGGACATTCAGTACTTC. Its translation: CASSLGQGLGDIQYF.

This clone has a handful of counts. The gene calls are TRBV18 and TRBJ2-2; no clear D. This CDR3 has 15 amino acids. The germline gives CDR1 KGHSH, CDR2 LQKENI. V gave up 3 bases and J gave up 1 base, with 9 bases separating them. DNA for the CDR3: TGTGCCAGCTCACCGGGTCGCCTGAACACCGGGGAGCTGTTTTTT. Amino acids: CASSPGRLNTGELFF.

The chain carries TRBV5-5 and TRBJ1-1, with 7 bases lining up with TRBD1. The CDR3 runs to 15 residues. Per the germline V gene, CDR1 is SGHKS and CDR2 is YYEKEE (reference sequence). V lost 0 bases, J lost 0 bases, and 2 bases stayed unmatched. The CDR3 sequence: CASSLDGQVNTEAFF. As DNA, the CDR3 is TGTGCCAGCAGCTTGGACGGACAGGTGAACACTGAAGCTTTCTTT. The whole variable domain, remainder taken from reference TRBV5-5 and TRBJ1-1, is DAGVTQSPTHLIKTRGQQVTLRCSPISGHKSVSWYQQVLGQGPQFIFQYYEKEERGRGNFPDRFSARQFPNYSSELNVNALLLGDSALYLCASSLDGQVNTEAFFGQGTRLTVV.

The chain employs TRBV6-4 and TRBJ1-1, with D hard to call. This CDR3 comprises 13 residues. Trimming pared 3 bases from V and 0 bases from J, leaving 5 bases between. Germline CDR1 MRHNA, CDR2 SNTAGT. CDR3 in DNA: TGTGCCAGCAGTGAACAGCTGAACACTGAAGCTTTCTTT. Encoded protein: CASSEQLNTEAFF.

The chain is built from TRBV2 and TRBJ1-6; 11 bases are a match to TRBD1. The germline V gene encodes CDR1 SNHLY and CDR2 FYNNEI. The CDR3 sequence is 16 residues long. V dropped 5 bases and J dropped 7; count of bases not matched to a gene: 7. The CDR3 DNA reads TGTGCCAGCAGTCCGCGGACAGGGGGCAACAATTCACCCCTCCACTTT. This codes for CASSPRTGGNNSPLHF.

The V and J genes are TRBV3-1 (or the pseudogene TRBV3-2) and TRBJ1-5; TRBD1 is a possible D gene (5 bases). CDR3 length equals 16 residues. Germline assignment: CDR1 LGHDT and CDR2 YNNKEL (reference sequence). Trimming pared 4 bases from V and 2 bases from J, leaving 15 bases between. The CDR3 region is CASSPRGPRGNQPQHF. CDR3 coding DNA: TGTGCCAGCAGCCCCCGGGGACCCAGGGGCAATCAGCCCCAGCATTTT.

The rearrangement uses TRBV6-5 and TRBJ1-4, with TRBD1 identical over 8 bases. The CDR3 is 15 residues long. Losses at the gene ends were 4 bases for V and 11 bases for J; bases not matched to a gene: 12. Germline lookup yields CDR1 MNHEY and CDR2 SVGAGI. The CDR3 sequence is CASSSQGQVNSKLFF. In DNA form, the CDR3 reads TGTGCCAGCAGTTCTCAGGGACAGGTGAACTCGAAACTGTTTTTT.

The rearrangement links TRBV29-1 to TRBJ2-1, with 7 bases that match TRBD1. J gave up 2 bases and V 2 bases, and 6 bases lay outside the gene matches. CDR1 is SQVTM, CDR2 ANQGSEA, per germline. The CDR3 totals 15 residues. The CDR3 nucleotides are TGCAGCGTTGAAACTGGGACAGTAACCTACAATGAGCAGTTCTTC. This gives the protein CSVETGTVTYNEQFF.